The 8 T cell receptor beta chains presented below share a single source sample, sequenced in a study of blood T cell repertoires in COVID-19 (dated by TCRdb to 2020 to 2021). The library came from the immunoSEQ multiplex PCR assay. TCRdb mirrors the immuneACCESS table, restricted to in-frame sequences. Some clones are absent from its copies; in checked studies, under half trace to an unresolved V gene, and the reason for the others is unknown. The sample includes tens of thousands of clones, with just under 85% observed a single time. Jointly, the top ten make up about 30% of the sample. Sequenced input: peripheral blood. The receptors were sampled from a man in his 70s with acute or convalescent COVID-19.

This rearrangement joins TRBV6-6 to TRBJ2-5; 11 positions agree with TRBD1. CDR1 is MNHNY and CDR2 is SVGAGI in the germline V gene (reference sequence). This CDR3 is built from 16 residues. Trimming at V came to 1 base and at J to 5 bases, leaving 6 bases not matched to a gene. In DNA form, the CDR3 reads TGTGCCAGCAGTTACTTCGGGACAGGGGGTGAGGAGACCCAGTACTTC. Encoded protein: CASSYFGTGGEETQYF.

V usage is TRBV5-1 and J usage is TRBJ1-1, with D perhaps matching TRBD1 (6 bases). In germline, CDR1 is SGHRS, CDR2 YFSETQ. This CDR3 contains 14 residues. Trimming took 2 bases from V and 0 from J, leaving 8 bases between them. This CDR3 is CASSFGQMNTEAFF. The DNA of the CDR3 is TGCGCCAGCAGCTTCGGACAGATGAACACTGAAGCTTTCTTT.

This chain uses TRBV7-3 with TRBJ2-1; perhaps TRBD2 as D (5 bases). CDR1 SGHTA and CDR2 FQGTGA come from the germline V gene. The CDR3 sequence is 12 residues long. V was pared by 5 bases and J by 10 bases, with 12 bases between. The CDR3 reads CASSPPRGEQFF. CDR3 sequence (DNA): TGTGCCAGCAGCCCTCCCCGGGGAGAGCAGTTCTTC.

The rearrangement links TRBV9 to TRBJ1-1, with D possibly being TRBD1 (6 bases). Germline V gives CDR1 SGDLS, CDR2 YYNGEE. The CDR3 runs to 12 residues. Trimming pared 7 bases from V and 3 bases from J, leaving 10 bases between. Here the CDR3 DNA reads TGTGCCAGCGGGGGGGCTTACACTGAAGCTTTCTTT. Translation gives CASGGAYTEAFF.

The rearrangement links TRBV18 to TRBJ1-2; 10 nucleotides agree with TRBD1. V gave up 2 bases and J gave up 8 bases; unmatched junction bases: 26. Germline V gene lookup returns CDR1 KGHSH and CDR2 LQKENI. The CDR3 runs to 21 residues. CDR3 region: CASSPGVAGSGQGPSESGYTF. DNA for the CDR3: TGTGCCAGCTCACCAGGCGTTGCAGGCTCGGGACAGGGGCCCTCGGAGAGCGGCTACACCTTC.

This sequence joins TRBV24-1 and TRBJ2-5, with 11 positions matching TRBD2. This CDR3 is built from 16 residues. The trim removed 4 bases at V and 5 bases at J, leaving 8 bases unmatched. Germline CDR1 reads KGHDR; CDR2 reads SFDVKD. The CDR3 nucleotides read TGTGCCACCAGTGAACCCACTAGCGGGAGAAAGGAGACCCAGTACTTC. It yields the protein CATSEPTSGRKETQYF.

This clone was counted once. The chain is built from TRBV9 and TRBJ2-5; the D gene is possibly TRBD2 (6 bases). The V end lost 0 bases, the J end lost 2 bases, and 11 bases lay between the germline ends. CDR3 length: 15 residues. From germline, CDR1 is SGDLS and CDR2 YYNGEE. The CDR3 loop is CASSVVGSKQETQYF. The CDR3 DNA reads TGTGCCAGCAGCGTAGTCGGGAGTAAGCAAGAGACCCAGTACTTC.

This rearrangement joins TRBV3-1 (or the pseudogene TRBV3-2) to TRBJ1-6; TRBD1 might be the D (5 bases). The CDR3 is 14 amino acids. Germline V CDR1 and CDR2: LGHDT, YNNKEL (reference sequence). The V gene lost 1 base and the J gene lost 13 bases, with 14 bases spanning the gap. The CDR3 nucleotides read TGTGCCAGCAGCCAAGGGGCCCAGGGCACTCCCCTCCACTTT. Translation gives CASSQGAQGTPLHF.